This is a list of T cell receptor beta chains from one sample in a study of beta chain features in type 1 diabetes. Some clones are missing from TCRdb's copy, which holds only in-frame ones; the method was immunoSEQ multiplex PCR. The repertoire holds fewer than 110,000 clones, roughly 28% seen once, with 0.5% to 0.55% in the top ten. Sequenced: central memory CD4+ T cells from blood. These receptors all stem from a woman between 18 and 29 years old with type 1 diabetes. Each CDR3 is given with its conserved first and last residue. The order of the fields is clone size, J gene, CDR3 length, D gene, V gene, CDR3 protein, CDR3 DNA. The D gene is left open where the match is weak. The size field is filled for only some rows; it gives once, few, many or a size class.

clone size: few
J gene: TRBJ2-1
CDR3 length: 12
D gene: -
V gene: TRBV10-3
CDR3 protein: CAISDLANEQFF
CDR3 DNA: TGTGCCATCAGTGATCTAGCGAATGAGCAGTTCTTC

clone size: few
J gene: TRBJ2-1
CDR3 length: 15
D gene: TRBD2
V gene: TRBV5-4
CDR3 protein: CASSLGTSGNNEQFF
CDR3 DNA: TGTGCCAGCAGCTTGGGGACTAGCGGAAACAATGAGCAGTTCTTC

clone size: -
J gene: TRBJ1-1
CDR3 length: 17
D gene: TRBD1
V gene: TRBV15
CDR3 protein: CATSREGTGGRRTEAFF
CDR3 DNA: TGTGCCACCAGCAGAGAGGGAACAGGGGGAAGGAGAACTGAAGCTTTCTTT

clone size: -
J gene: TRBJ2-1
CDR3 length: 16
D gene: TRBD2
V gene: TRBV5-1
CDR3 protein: CASSPNPSGVPNEQFF
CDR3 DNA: TGCGCCAGCAGCCCCAATCCAAGCGGGGTTCCCAATGAGCAGTTCTTC

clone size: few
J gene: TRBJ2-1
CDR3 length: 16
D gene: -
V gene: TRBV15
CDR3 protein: CATSRDPTSSYNEQFF
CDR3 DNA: TGTGCCACCAGCAGAGATCCCACTAGCAGTTACAATGAGCAGTTCTTC

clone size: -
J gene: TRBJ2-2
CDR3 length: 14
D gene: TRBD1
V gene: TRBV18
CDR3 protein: CASSTGANTGELFF
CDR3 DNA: TGTGCCAGCTCAACAGGGGCCAACACCGGGGAGCTGTTTTTT

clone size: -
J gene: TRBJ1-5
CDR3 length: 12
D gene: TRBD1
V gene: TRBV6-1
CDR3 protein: CATDRGVQPQHF
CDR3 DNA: TGTGCCACGGACAGGGGGGTTCAGCCCCAGCATTTT

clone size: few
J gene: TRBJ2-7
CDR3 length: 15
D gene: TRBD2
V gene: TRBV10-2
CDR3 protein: CASSAAGGSSKEQYF
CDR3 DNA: TGCGCCAGCAGTGCTGCGGGAGGGTCGTCGAAGGAGCAGTACTTC

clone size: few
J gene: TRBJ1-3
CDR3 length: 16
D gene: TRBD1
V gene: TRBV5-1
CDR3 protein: CASSGGQASSGNTIYF
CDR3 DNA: TGCGCCAGCAGCGGCGGACAGGCGAGCTCTGGAAACACCATATATTTT

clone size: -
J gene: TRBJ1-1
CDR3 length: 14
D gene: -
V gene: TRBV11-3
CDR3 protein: CASSLTAGWPEAFF
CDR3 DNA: TGTGCCAGCAGCTTGACGGCGGGGTGGCCCGAAGCTTTCTTT

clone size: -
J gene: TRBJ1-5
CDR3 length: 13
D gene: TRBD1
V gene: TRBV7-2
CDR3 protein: CASSPDRGQPQHF
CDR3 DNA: TGTGCCAGCAGCCCAGACAGGGGTCAGCCCCAGCATTTT

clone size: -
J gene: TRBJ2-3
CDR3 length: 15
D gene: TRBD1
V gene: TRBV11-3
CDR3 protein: CASSLAGTVTDTQYF
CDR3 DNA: TGTGCCAGCAGCTTAGCCGGGACAGTCACAGATACGCAGTATTTT